Listed here are 10 T cell receptor beta chains from one sample, sequenced in a study of blood T cell repertoires in COVID-19. This table comes from immunoSEQ multiplex PCR, and its TCRdb copy is limited to in-frame clones, with some not included. The profile covers about 480,000 clones, with approximately 90% appearing a single time and 1.5% to 2% taken by the ten largest. Material for sequencing was PBMCs or T cells enriched from blood (not recorded which). Receptors originate from a woman in her forties who had recovered from COVID-19.

The chain links TRBV23-1 to TRBJ2-3, with TRBD2 identical over 8 bases. TRBV23-1 carries the ORF label, with uncertain function. CDR3 length: 19 amino acids. The V segment lost 3 bases and the J segment 1 base; nucleotides outside the gene matches: 15. DNA of the CDR3: TGCGCCAGCAGTCACCACGTGTGGCGGGAGGATGGGGGCACAGATACGCAGTATTTT. Translated, it gives CASSHHVWREDGGTDTQYF.

The sample holds one count of this clone. The rearrangement uses TRBV5-1 and TRBJ2-7, with 9 bases aligning to TRBD2. V was pared by 4 bases and J by 3 bases, with 20 bases of the junction left unmatched. The germline gives CDR1 SGHRS, CDR2 YFSETQ. This CDR3 region has 19 residues. The CDR3 protein is CASSPTWVESGRLVYEQYF. Here the CDR3 DNA reads TGCGCCAGCAGCCCTACCTGGGTGGAGAGCGGGAGGCTAGTCTACGAGCAGTACTTC.

The rearrangement links TRBV11-2 to TRBJ1-5; D call uncertain. The CDR3 contains 13 residues. Germline loops: CDR1 SGHAT, CDR2 FQNNGV. V shed 3 bases and J shed 3 bases, with 6 bases lying between them. The CDR3: CASSFSPNQPQHF. The CDR3 DNA follows: TGTGCCAGCAGCTTTTCTCCCAATCAGCCCCAGCATTTT.

This rearrangement joins TRBV5-1 to TRBJ1-4; 8 nucleotides agree with TRBD1. V lost 4 bases and J lost 6; bases outside the gene matches: 8. This CDR3 has 15 amino acids. The V gene's germline CDR1 is SGHRS and CDR2 YFSETQ. This CDR3 is CASSTGQGNDEKLFF. The CDR3 DNA reads as TGCGCCAGCAGCACTGGACAGGGCAATGATGAAAAACTGTTTTTT. The entire variable domain, with the rest obtained from reference TRBV5-1 and TRBJ1-4, is as follows: KAGVTQTPRYLIKTRGQQVTLSCSPISGHRSVSWYQQTPGQGLQFLFEYFSETQRNKGNFPGRFSGRQFSNSRSEMNVSTLELGDSALYLCASSTGQGNDEKLFFGSGTQLSVL.

The V and J genes are TRBV7-9 and TRBJ1-4; D is perhaps TRBD1 (5 bases). The germline V and J ends were trimmed by 3 bases and 7 bases, with 12 bases remaining between them. Germline V gene lookup returns CDR1 SEHNR and CDR2 FQNEAQ (reference sequence). This CDR3 region has 14 residues. The CDR3 protein is CASSFRSGGEKLFF. CDR3 DNA: TGTGCCAGCAGCTTTCGAAGCGGGGGTGAAAAACTGTTTTTT.

The gene calls are TRBV9 and TRBJ1-1, with D unclear. Trimming left V 0 bases short and J 3 bases short, with 9 bases between. Germline V gene data show CDR1 as SGDLS and CDR2 as YYNGEE. The CDR3 is 14 residues long. CDR3 loop: CASSVAREDTEAFF. DNA for the CDR3: TGTGCCAGCAGCGTAGCTCGGGAGGACACTGAAGCTTTCTTT.

The chain has TRBV11-2 and TRBJ2-3; D may be TRBD2 (5 bases). The germline V and J ends were trimmed by 1 base and 4 bases, with 9 bases remaining between them. Germline V gene data show CDR1 as SGHAT and CDR2 as FQNNGV. This CDR3 spans 14 amino acids. The CDR3: CASSLGGSADTQYF. In nucleotides, the CDR3 is TGTGCCAGCAGCTTAGGTGGGAGCGCAGATACGCAGTATTTT.

Details on this clone: An end of the junction differs from the germline gene, which may be a read error. The chain is built from TRBV11-3 and TRBJ1-1; tentatively, D is TRBD1 (6 bases). Looked up from germline, CDR1 is SGHNT and CDR2 is YENEEA. CDR3 length: 12 amino acids. DNA of the CDR3: TGTGCCAGCAGTTTAGCCCTAGGGGGAGCTTTCTTT. It is translated as CASSLALGGAFF.

This sequence joins TRBV11-2 and TRBJ2-7; perhaps TRBD1 as D (5 bases). The V end was cut by 4 bases, the J end by 6 bases, with 13 bases between. CDR3 length equals 13 residues. Germline V gene sequence: CDR1 SGHAT, CDR2 FQNNGV. DNA for the CDR3: TGTGCCAGCAGCTCCCTCCAGGGCCCCGAGCAGTACTTC. Amino acids: CASSSLQGPEQYF. Based on the CDR3 plus reference TRBV11-2 and TRBJ2-7, the full variable domain is EAGVAQSPRYKIIEKRQSVAFWCNPISGHATLYWYQQILGQGPKLLIQFQNNGVVDDSQLPKDRFSAERLKGVDSTLKIQPAKLEDSAVYLCASSSLQGPEQYFGPGTRLTVT.

This clone has only a few counts. The CDR3 nucleotides are TGCGCCAGCAGCCCCGACGGGGGGAATTCACCCCTCCACTTT. It codes for CASSPDGGNSPLHF. The chain is built from TRBV4-1 and TRBJ1-6; tentative D call: TRBD1 (5 bases). CDR1 MGHRA and CDR2 YSYEKL come from the germline V gene. Trimming left V 4 bases short and J 7 bases short, with 11 bases between. CDR3 length: 14 residues.